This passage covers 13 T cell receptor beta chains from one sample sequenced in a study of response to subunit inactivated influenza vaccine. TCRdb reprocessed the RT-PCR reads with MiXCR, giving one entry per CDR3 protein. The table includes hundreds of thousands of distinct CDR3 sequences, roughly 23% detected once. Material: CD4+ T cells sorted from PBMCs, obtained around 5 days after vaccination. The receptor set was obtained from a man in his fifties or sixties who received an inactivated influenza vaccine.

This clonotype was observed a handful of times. The CDR3 spells CASSRREGRVNEQFF. CDR3 nucleotide sequence: TGTGCCAGCAGTCGGCGGGAGGGGAGGGTCAATGAGCAGTTCTTC. The chain is built from TRBV12-3 or TRBV12-4 and TRBJ2-1, with 9 bases fitting TRBD2. J lost 6 bases, V lost 5 bases, and 8 bases had no gene match. CDR3 length equals 15 residues.

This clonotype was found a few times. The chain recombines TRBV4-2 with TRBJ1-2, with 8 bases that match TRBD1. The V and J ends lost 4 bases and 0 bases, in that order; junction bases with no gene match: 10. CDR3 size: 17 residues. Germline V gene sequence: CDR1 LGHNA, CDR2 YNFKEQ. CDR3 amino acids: CASSPGATGAANYGYTF. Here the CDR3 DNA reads TGTGCCAGCAGCCCGGGGGCGACAGGGGCAGCTAACTATGGCTACACCTTC.

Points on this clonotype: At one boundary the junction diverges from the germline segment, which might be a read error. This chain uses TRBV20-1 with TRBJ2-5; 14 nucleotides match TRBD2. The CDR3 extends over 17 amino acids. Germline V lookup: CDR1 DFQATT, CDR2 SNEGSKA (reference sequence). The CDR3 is CCANSGTSGGTQETQYF. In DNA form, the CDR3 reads TGCTGTGCTAACTCCGGGACTAGCGGGGGAACCCAAGAGACCCAGTACTTC.

CDR3 in DNA: TGTGCCAGCAGCTCTTTCACCGGGACGGACCACACAGATACGCAGTATTTT. Its translation: CASSSFTGTDHTDTQYF. The V and J genes are TRBV5-5 and TRBJ2-3; D tentatively reads TRBD1 or TRBD2 (5 bases each). Germline V lookup: CDR1 SGHKS, CDR2 YYEKEE (reference sequence). This CDR3 spans 17 amino acids. The V and J ends lost 3 bases and 2 bases respectively, with 19 bases between them. Variable domain in full (rest from reference TRBV5-5 and TRBJ2-3): DAGVTQSPTHLIKTRGQQVTLRCSPISGHKSVSWYQQVLGQGPQFIFQYYEKEERGRGNFPDRFSARQFPNYSSELNVNALLLGDSALYLCASSSFTGTDHTDTQYFGPGTRLTVL.

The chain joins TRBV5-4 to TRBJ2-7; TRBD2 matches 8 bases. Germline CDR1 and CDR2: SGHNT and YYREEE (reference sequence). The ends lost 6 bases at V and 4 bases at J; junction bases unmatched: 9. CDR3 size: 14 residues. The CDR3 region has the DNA TGTGCCAGCACATTGGACGGGAGGGGGTACGAGCAGTACTTC. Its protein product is CASTLDGRGYEQYF.

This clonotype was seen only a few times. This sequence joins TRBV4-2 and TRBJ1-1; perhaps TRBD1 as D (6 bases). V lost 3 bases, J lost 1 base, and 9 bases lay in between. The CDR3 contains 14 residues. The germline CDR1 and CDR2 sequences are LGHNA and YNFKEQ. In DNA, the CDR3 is TGTGCCAGCAGCCACCTGGACAGGAACACTGAAGCTTTCTTT. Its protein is CASSHLDRNTEAFF.

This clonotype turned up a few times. The CDR3 loop reads CASSQEAQFYGYTF. As DNA, the CDR3 is TGTGCCAGCAGCCAAGAAGCACAGTTCTATGGCTACACCTTC. The chain recombines TRBV4-2 with TRBJ1-2, with D unclear. Trimming shortened V by 0 bases and J by 4 bases, and 9 bases separated the two germline ends. CDR1 is LGHNA, CDR2 YNFKEQ, per germline. This CDR3 region has 14 residues.

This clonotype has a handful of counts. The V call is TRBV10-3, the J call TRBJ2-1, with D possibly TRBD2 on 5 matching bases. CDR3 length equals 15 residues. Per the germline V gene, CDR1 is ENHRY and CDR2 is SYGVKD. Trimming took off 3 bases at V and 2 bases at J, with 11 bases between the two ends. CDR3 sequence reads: CAISDPGIPYNEQFF. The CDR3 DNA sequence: TGTGCCATCAGTGACCCGGGAATCCCCTACAATGAGCAGTTCTTC.

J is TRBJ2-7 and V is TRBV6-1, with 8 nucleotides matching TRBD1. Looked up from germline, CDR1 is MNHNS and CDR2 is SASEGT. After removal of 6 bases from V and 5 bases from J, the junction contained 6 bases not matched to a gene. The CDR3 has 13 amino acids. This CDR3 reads CASRTGAKNEQYF. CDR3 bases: TGTGCCAGCAGGACAGGGGCGAAGAACGAGCAGTACTTC.

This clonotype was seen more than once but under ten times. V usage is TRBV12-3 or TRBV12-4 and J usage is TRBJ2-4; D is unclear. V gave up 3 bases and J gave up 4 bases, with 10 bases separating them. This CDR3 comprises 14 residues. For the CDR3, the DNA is TGTGCCAGCAGTTTGTTAGGGTTAAAAAACATTCAGTACTTC. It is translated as CASSLLGLKNIQYF.

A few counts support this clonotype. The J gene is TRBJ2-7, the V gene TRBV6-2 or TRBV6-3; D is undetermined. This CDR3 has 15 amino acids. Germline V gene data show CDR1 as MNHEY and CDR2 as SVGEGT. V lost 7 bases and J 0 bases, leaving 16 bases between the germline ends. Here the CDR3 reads CASTLTAAGSYEQYF. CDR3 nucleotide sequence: TGTGCCAGCACCCTAACCGCGGCCGGCTCCTACGAGCAGTACTTC.

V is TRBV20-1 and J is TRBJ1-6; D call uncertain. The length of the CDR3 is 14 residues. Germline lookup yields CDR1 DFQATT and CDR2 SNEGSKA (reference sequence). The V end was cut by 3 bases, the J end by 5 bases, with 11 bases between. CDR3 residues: CSASPGLDNSPLHF. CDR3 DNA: TGCAGTGCTAGCCCAGGTCTCGATAATTCACCCCTCCACTTT.

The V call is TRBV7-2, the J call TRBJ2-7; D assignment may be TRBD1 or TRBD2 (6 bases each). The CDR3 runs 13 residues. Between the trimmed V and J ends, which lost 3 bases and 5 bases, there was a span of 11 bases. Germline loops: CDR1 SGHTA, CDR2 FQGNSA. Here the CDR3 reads CASSLRGVNEQYF. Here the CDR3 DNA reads TGTGCCAGCAGCTTGAGGGGGGTCAACGAGCAGTACTTC.